Reported below is one T cell receptor (beta chain). This CDR3 has 16 amino acids. J lost 7 bases, V lost 0 bases, and 9 bases had no gene match. CDR1 SGDLS and CDR2 YYNGEE come from the germline V gene. Researchers prepared the TCRbeta library using unique molecular identifiers, the study reports. TCRdb reprocessed the PCR reads with MiXCR, giving one entry per CDR3 protein. The sample lists 490,000 or so distinct CDR3 sequences; about an eighth were seen once. This sample is drawn from a study of T-cell reconstitution after alpha-beta-depleted transplantation in children. This receptor was obtained from a human donor who donated a stem cell graft to a child with combined immunodeficiency. Here the sequenced sample was PBMCs from the stem cell graft donor, taken from the stem cell graft. This sequence joins TRBV9 and TRBJ2-1; TRBD2 aligns across 8 bases. CDR3 nucleotides: TGTGCCAGCAGCGTAGGGGGCGGGGGGTTCGTTAATGAGCAGTTCTTC. It translates to CASSVGGGGFVNEQFF.